Listed here are 29 T cell receptor beta chains from one sample, sequenced in a study of CD8+ T cells in alopecia areata. The treatment is: oral pan-JAK inhibitor, 5-10 mg twice daily. cDNA prepared by RNA extraction and subsequent reverse transcription served as the template for sequencing. Sequenced by immunoSEQ multiplex PCR; TCRdb stores in-frame clones only, minus some. Found here are roughly 190,000 clones, 55% to 70% of them singletons; the top ten hold over 0.55%. The specimen comprised CD4+ T cells sorted from blood, sampled at week 4, from a patient treated with tofacitinib. All receptors come from a human donor with alopecia areata.

This clone has a handful of counts. This chain joins TRBV11-2 and TRBJ1-5, with TRBD1 identical over 9 bases. The CDR3 runs 14 residues. The germline gives CDR1 SGHAT, CDR2 FQNNGV. Germline trimming cut 3 bases from V and 7 bases from J; bases unmatched to any gene: 4. The CDR3 DNA follows: TGTGCCAGCAGCTTCGGGACAGGGAAGCAGCCCCAGCATTTT. Translated, it gives CASSFGTGKQPQHF.

The J gene is TRBJ1-2, the V gene TRBV4-3; 7 bases are shared with TRBD1. Germline V gene sequence: CDR1 LGHNA, CDR2 YSLEER. J was trimmed by 6 bases and V by 1 base; bases with no gene match: 2. The CDR3 consists of 13 residues. The DNA of the CDR3 is TGCGCCAGCAGCCAAGCCGGGACAGATGGCTACACCTTC. Protein: CASSQAGTDGYTF.

V is TRBV5-1 and J is TRBJ2-1; 9 bases match TRBD2. The V gene end was trimmed by 4 bases and the J gene end by 8 bases; junction bases not matched to a gene: 10. The germline CDR1 and CDR2 sequences are SGHRS and YFSETQ. The CDR3 loop spans 15 amino acids. The CDR3 DNA follows: TGCGCCAGCAGCCCGGGACTAGCATCCGTCGATGAGCAGTTCTTC. This sequence encodes CASSPGLASVDEQFF.

This clone was found once. This chain's CDR3 is CSVDISYEQYF. CDR3 nucleotides: TGCAGCGTTGACATCTCCTACGAGCAGTACTTC. V usage is TRBV29-1 and J usage is TRBJ2-5, with D unresolved. The J call may be wrong; the DNA end is better matched by TRBJ2-7. Germline V gene sequence: CDR1 SQVTM, CDR2 ANQGSEA. CDR3 length equals 11 residues.

The chain employs TRBV5-1 and TRBJ1-1, with D possibly being TRBD1 (5 bases). The CDR3 loop spans 13 amino acids. Germline-derived CDR1 and CDR2 are SGHRS and YFSETQ. Deletions cut 6 bases from V and 0 bases from J, with 9 bases between. The CDR3 nucleotides are TGCGCCAGCATGACAGACATGAACACTGAAGCTTTCTTT. It codes for CASMTDMNTEAFF.

V is TRBV7-2 and J is TRBJ2-3, with 9 bases lining up with TRBD2. The CDR3 loop spans 17 amino acids. Germline V CDR1 and CDR2: SGHTA, FQGNSA. V was clipped by 1 base and J by 7 bases; unmatched bases: 12. CDR3 region: CASSLVAGGPGMYTQYF. In DNA, the CDR3 is TGTGCCAGCAGCTTAGTCGCGGGAGGGCCTGGGATGTATACGCAGTATTTT. Using reference TRBV7-2 and TRBJ2-3 for the parts outside the CDR3, the full variable domain is GAGVSQSPSNKVTEKGKDVELRCDPISGHTALYWYRQSLGQGLEFLIYFQGNSAPDKSGLPSDRFSAERTGGSVSTLTIQRTQQEDSAVYLCASSLVAGGPGMYTQYFGPGTRLTVL.

The rearrangement joins TRBV7-9 to TRBJ1-1; weak D call: TRBD1 (5 bases). The V gene lost 5 bases and the J gene lost 6 bases, with 19 bases spanning the gap. CDR1 is SEHNR, CDR2 FQNEAQ, per germline (reference sequence). CDR3 length: 15 residues. CDR3 sequence reads: CASSQVSASRAEAFF. The CDR3 nucleotides are TGTGCCAGCAGCCAAGTGAGCGCATCCAGGGCTGAAGCTTTCTTT.

This clone came up a few times. The genes are TRBV29-1 and TRBJ2-1; TRBD2 matches at 10 bases. The CDR3 has 16 amino acids. The V and J ends lost 1 base and 0 bases, in that order; junction bases with no gene match: 3. Germline V gives CDR1 SQVTM, CDR2 ANQGSEA. The DNA for the CDR3 is TGCAGCGTTGAAGGGGAGCGGGAGGGCTCCTACAATGAGCAGTTCTTC. Amino acid sequence: CSVEGEREGSYNEQFF.

The chain couples TRBV30 to TRBJ1-4; no definite D call. The CDR3 spans 14 residues. The V gene's germline CDR1 is GTSNPN and CDR2 SVGIG (reference sequence). V was cut by 2 bases and J by 3 bases, with 10 bases left in between. The CDR3 bases are TGTGCCTGGAGTCCCGGGGAGGCTAATGAAAAACTGTTTTTT. Its protein is CAWSPGEANEKLFF.

This clone was counted once. The V and J genes are TRBV6-5 and TRBJ1-5; D is unclear. The germline V gene has CDR1 MNHEY and CDR2 SVGAGI. There are 15 residues in the CDR3. Trimming left V 6 bases short and J 3 bases short, with 15 bases between. As DNA, the CDR3 is TGTGCCAGCAGGTATTCGTTCCAGGCCAATCAGCCCCAGCATTTT. Translating it yields CASRYSFQANQPQHF.

The V and J genes are TRBV25-1 and TRBJ2-1; 9 bases are shared with TRBD1. The CDR3 loop spans 16 amino acids. Losses at the gene ends were 5 bases for V and 6 bases for J; bases not matched to a gene: 11. CDR1 is MGHDK, CDR2 SYGVNS, per germline. CDR3 sequence reads: CASSFFGQGKGNEQFF. As DNA, the CDR3 is TGTGCCAGCAGTTTCTTCGGACAGGGGAAGGGCAATGAGCAGTTCTTC.

The chain combines TRBV29-1 with TRBJ2-1, with TRBD2 as a possible D gene (5 bases). The CDR3 has 13 residues. The ends were cut back, 4 bases at V and 0 bases at J, with 7 bases in the middle. In germline, CDR1 is SQVTM, CDR2 ANQGSEA. CDR3: CSVASSSYNEQFF. In DNA, the CDR3 is TGCAGCGTTGCTAGCAGCTCCTACAATGAGCAGTTCTTC.

This chain joins TRBV7-2 and TRBJ2-6; D perhaps matches TRBD1 (6 bases). The CDR3 covers 15 residues. Trimming pared 3 bases from V and 12 bases from J, leaving 18 bases between. Germline CDR1 SGHTA, CDR2 FQGNSA. CDR3 sequence reads: CASSLTGPGVGVLTF. DNA for the CDR3: TGTGCCAGCAGCTTGACAGGCCCAGGAGTCGGCGTCCTGACTTTC.

This clone occurred once. The rearrangement uses TRBV30 and TRBJ2-1; possible D gene TRBD2, 5 bases. Germline V lookup: CDR1 GTSNPN, CDR2 SVGIG (reference sequence). CDR3 size: 11 residues. Trimming cost V 4 bases and J 10 bases, with 11 bases left between them. The CDR3 bases are TGTGCCTGGACCACAGTAGCGGAGCAGTTCTTC. Protein product: CAWTTVAEQFF.

The rearrangement uses TRBV29-1 and TRBJ2-2, with TRBD2 matching over 8 bases. The CDR3 is 16 residues long. The V gene end was trimmed by 0 bases and the J gene end by 4 bases; junction bases not matched to a gene: 7. The germline gives CDR1 SQVTM, CDR2 ANQGSEA. The DNA for the CDR3 is TGCAGCGTTGAAGAGGCAGCGGGAGTATCCACCGGGGAGCTGTTTTTT. It encodes CSVEEAAGVSTGELFF.

The chain carries TRBV7-9 and TRBJ1-2; D remains ambiguous. V was trimmed by 6 bases and J by 7 bases, leaving 21 bases between them. The CDR3 covers 15 residues. The germline gives CDR1 SEHNR, CDR2 FQNEAQ (reference sequence). CDR3 sequence: CASRPSDGPGTGYTF. In nucleotides, the CDR3 is TGTGCCAGCAGACCATCGGACGGTCCCGGCACTGGCTACACCTTC.

CDR3 in DNA: TGTGCCTGTTCGACCGTAAGCTCCTACAATGAGCAGTTCTTC. Its translation is CACSTVSSYNEQFF. J is TRBJ2-1 and V is TRBV30; D gene ambiguous. This CDR3 has 14 residues. V shed 6 bases and J shed 0 bases, with 12 bases lying between them. Germline CDR1 and CDR2: GTSNPN and SVGIG (reference sequence).

This rearrangement joins TRBV7-2 to TRBJ2-2; 9 nucleotides align to TRBD1. The CDR3 consists of 17 residues. J was trimmed by 4 bases and V by 4 bases; bases with no gene match: 10. Germline loops: CDR1 SGHTA, CDR2 FQGNSA. CDR3 in DNA: TGTGCCAGCAGCTACCTGAGGGGGACAGGGTCCACCGGGGAGCTGTTTTTT. It specifies CASSYLRGTGSTGELFF.

This sequence joins TRBV9 and TRBJ1-1; TRBD1 might be the D (5 bases). V was clipped by 2 bases and J by 1 base, with 15 bases between them. The CDR3 runs to 16 residues. The V gene's germline CDR1 is SGDLS and CDR2 YYNGEE. Written as DNA, the CDR3 is TGTGCCAGCAGCGTGGGACGGGCTGGCCAGAACACTGAAGCTTTCTTT. This translates into CASSVGRAGQNTEAFF.

This clone was observed a handful of times. The genes are TRBV2 and TRBJ2-7; no firm D call. The CDR3 spans 15 residues. Per the germline V gene, CDR1 is SNHLY and CDR2 is FYNNEI. The V end lost 0 bases, the J end lost 4 bases, and 13 bases lay between the germline ends. CDR3 in amino acids: CASSEAVSAGYEQYF. In nucleotides, the CDR3 is TGTGCCAGCAGTGAAGCGGTCTCCGCCGGGTACGAGCAGTACTTC.

The table lists this clone with a few counts. The CDR3 reads CASSATAPVETQYF. For the CDR3, the DNA is TGTGCCAGCAGCGCCACCGCCCCAGTGGAGACCCAGTACTTC. The chain is built from TRBV11-2 and TRBJ2-5, with D uncertain. The CDR3 is 14 residues long. The V gene's germline CDR1 is SGHAT and CDR2 FQNNGV. The ends were cut back, 5 bases at V and 5 bases at J, with 15 bases in the middle.

The rearrangement joins TRBV5-1 to TRBJ2-7; 9 bases match TRBD1. This CDR3 spans 13 amino acids. Germline-derived CDR1 and CDR2 are SGHRS and YFSETQ. The J segment lost 5 bases and the V segment lost 3 bases, leaving 3 bases of the junction unmatched. The CDR3 coding sequence is TGCGCCAGCAGCTCCGGGACAGGGAACGAGCAGTACTTC. Its protein product is CASSSGTGNEQYF.

The genes are TRBV2 and TRBJ2-5; maybe TRBD1 (6 bases). CDR1 and CDR2 from the germline V gene are SNHLY and FYNNEI. V lost 4 bases to trimming and J lost 5 bases, with 14 bases between them. The length of the CDR3 is 14 residues. CDR3 DNA: TGTGCCAGCAGTGCCTCAGGGGTTCGGGAGACCCAGTACTTC. Protein: CASSASGVRETQYF.

The chain employs TRBV7-2 and TRBJ2-7; D is unclear. CDR1 and CDR2 from the germline V gene are SGHTA and FQGNSA. With 0 bases removed from V and 3 bases from J, the gap between germline ends came to 12 bases. This CDR3 comprises 15 residues. CDR3 in DNA: TGTGCCAGCAGCTTAGCCCCCGGGTCCGTCTACGAGCAGTACTTC. Protein sequence: CASSLAPGSVYEQYF. Based on the CDR3 plus reference TRBV7-2 and TRBJ2-7, the full variable domain is GAGVSQSPSNKVTEKGKDVELRCDPISGHTALYWYRQSLGQGLEFLIYFQGNSAPDKSGLPSDRFSAERTGGSVSTLTIQRTQQEDSAVYLCASSLAPGSVYEQYFGPGTRLTVT.

The V call is TRBV5-1, the J call TRBJ1-1; D gene uncertain. Germline lookup yields CDR1 SGHRS and CDR2 YFSETQ. Trimming took off 1 base at V and 1 base at J, with 11 bases between the two ends. The CDR3 contains 15 residues. CDR3 sequence: CASSLISGKNTEAFF. CDR3 nucleotides: TGCGCCAGCAGCTTGATCTCCGGGAAGAACACTGAAGCTTTCTTT.

The chain couples TRBV29-1 to TRBJ2-7, with TRBD1 as a possible D gene (5 bases). V lost 4 bases, J lost 2 bases, and 12 bases lay in between. The CDR3 is 13 amino acids. Germline CDR1 is SQVTM and CDR2 is ANQGSEA. This chain's CDR3 is CSVVQGSPYEQYF. The CDR3 DNA reads as TGCAGCGTTGTGCAGGGATCGCCCTACGAGCAGTACTTC.

This chain uses TRBV7-8 with TRBJ2-7; the D gene is possibly TRBD1 (6 bases). CDR1 SGHVS and CDR2 FQNEAQ come from the germline V gene. With 3 bases removed from V and 2 bases from J, the gap between germline ends came to 14 bases. The CDR3 is 15 residues long. The CDR3 spells CASSFLIRDTYEQYF. The CDR3 DNA reads as TGTGCCAGCAGCTTCCTTATCAGGGACACCTACGAGCAGTACTTC.

The chain is built from TRBV6-5 and TRBJ2-3; D gene uncertain. Trimming shortened V by 1 base and J by 14 bases, and 13 bases separated the two germline ends. The CDR3 covers 12 residues. Germline V gives CDR1 MNHEY, CDR2 SVGAGI. The DNA for the CDR3 is TGTGCCAGCAGTTACTTGACCCCTGGGGTGTATTTT. Translated, it gives CASSYLTPGVYF.

In this sample, this clone turned up a few times. Other DNA sequences in the same sample also yield this CDR3. J is TRBJ1-2 and V is TRBV30, with D possibly matching TRBD1 (6 bases). Trimming removed 1 base at V and 7 bases at J, with 13 bases between. The CDR3 runs to 13 residues. The germline CDR1 and CDR2 sequences are GTSNPN and SVGIG (reference sequence). CDR3 DNA: TGTGCCTGGAGTGAACAGGGTCGGGCTGGCTACACCTTC. Translated, it gives CAWSEQGRAGYTF.